This T cell receptor (beta chain) was profiled in a study of T cells in Graves' hyperthyroidism and ophthalmopathy. Looked up from germline, CDR1 is SGHRS and CDR2 is YFSETQ. Trimming left V 0 bases short and J 0 bases short, with 16 bases between. The CDR3 is 17 amino acids. Many counts were recorded for this clonotype. It was RNA transcripts that yielded the amplified TCR beta CDR3 regions. The study used the HTBI primer set for a first-round RT-PCR of the TCR CDR3. TCRdb redid the calling of the multiplex PCR reads with MiXCR, one entry per CDR3 protein. The data contain some 510,000 distinct CDR3 sequences, less than 25% of them singletons.

V usage is TRBV5-1 and J usage is TRBJ2-7; perhaps TRBD2 as D (5 bases). This TCR derives from a young man with Graves' hyperthyroidism. The sample taken for sequencing was blood. Here the CDR3 reads CASSLAERRKSSYEQYF. The DNA for the CDR3 is TGCGCCAGCAGCTTGGCTGAGAGGAGGAAAAGCTCCTACGAGCAGTACTTC.